This T cell receptor beta chain derives from a study of cytomegalovirus exposure and HLA in healthy donors. The table came from immunoSEQ multiplex PCR; TCRdb's copy has only in-frame clones and leaves some out. The table lists a few hundred thousand clones, over 80% of them singletons, with approximately 0.99% in the top ten. This CDR3 has 13 amino acids. Germline assignment: CDR1 MNHNS and CDR2 SASEGT. The V end lost 8 bases, the J end lost 0 bases, and 11 bases lay between the germline ends. This chain uses TRBV6-1 with TRBJ2-7; unclear D gene. This TCR came from a woman younger than 35 in good health and CMV-seronegative. The sequencing input was PBMCs. CDR3 region: CASGLGLSYEQYF. CDR3 DNA: TGTGCCAGCGGGCTTGGCCTCTCCTACGAGCAGTACTTC.